This passage covers 22 T cell receptor beta chains from one sample sequenced in a study of T cells in localized non-small cell lung cancer (TCRdb year 2020). Library creation used the immunoSEQ multiplex PCR assay. Held by TCRdb, this immuneACCESS table contains in-frame sequences only and omits some clones. Under half of the omission traces to an unresolved V gene where checked; the cause of the rest is unknown. This sample comprises 1,500 to 2,000 clones, around 20% of them detected only once. Roughly 12% of the sample rests with the top ten. The input for sequencing was lung tumor tissue, taken before any cancer treatment. These receptors were obtained from a female donor older than 55 with stage II lung adenocarcinoma.

CDR3 bases: TGTGCCAGCAGTGGCAGTCCTCTGCGGGAGACCCAGTACTTC. Protein product: CASSGSPLRETQYF. J is TRBJ2-5 and V is TRBV28, with unresolved D. Between the trimmed V and J ends, which lost 5 bases and 5 bases, there was a span of 15 bases. The CDR3 is made up of 14 amino acids. The germline V gene has CDR1 MDHEN and CDR2 SYDVKM. Filled out from reference TRBV28 and TRBJ2-5, the complete variable domain reads DVKVTQSSRYLVKRTGEKVFLECVQDMDHENMFWYRQDPGLGLRLIYFSYDVKMKEKGDIPEGYSVSREKKERFSLILESASTNQTSMYLCASSGSPLRETQYFGPGTRLLVL.

This chain links TRBV18 with TRBJ2-1; 12 positions agree with TRBD2. Trimming removed 2 bases from V and 0 bases from J; junction bases left unmatched: 8. This CDR3 contains 19 residues. In germline, CDR1 is KGHSH, CDR2 LQKENI. CDR3 sequence: CASSPIALTSGSSYNEQFF. In DNA, the CDR3 is TGTGCCAGCTCACCAATAGCCCTGACTAGCGGGAGCTCCTACAATGAGCAGTTCTTC.

The chain links TRBV11-3 to TRBJ2-4, with 7 bases lining up with TRBD1. This CDR3 has 14 amino acids. V was pared by 2 bases and J by 6 bases, with 4 bases of the junction left unmatched. Germline CDR1 SGHNT, CDR2 YENEEA. The CDR3 region is CASSLSGTANIQYF. Here the CDR3 DNA reads TGTGCCAGCAGCTTATCGGGGACAGCAAACATTCAGTACTTC.

This clone appeared a few times. The V gene is TRBV6-8, the J gene TRBJ2-1; TRBD1 aligns across 8 bases. J gave up 6 bases and V 6 bases, and 4 bases lay outside the gene matches. This CDR3 spans 13 amino acids. Germline loops: CDR1 MNHGY, CDR2 SAAAGT. CDR3 residues: CASSRDRGNEQFF. Written as DNA, the CDR3 is TGTGCCAGCAGCCGTGACAGGGGCAATGAGCAGTTCTTC.

This clone was counted between two and nine times. The chain recombines TRBV11-3 with TRBJ1-3, with 7 nucleotides matching TRBD1. With V trimmed by 2 bases and J by 5 bases, 9 bases remained unmatched. CDR3 length equals 16 residues. CDR1 SGHNT and CDR2 YENEEA come from the germline V gene. The CDR3 bases are TGTGCCAGCAGCTTAAGGGAAGGGGGCAAAAGAAACACCATATATTTT. Its translation: CASSLREGGKRNTIYF.

This clone turned up a few times. As DNA, the CDR3 is TGTGCCAGCAGCCTTCGCGGAGGGACCCCATACAATGAGCAGTTCTTC. Encoded protein: CASSLRGGTPYNEQFF. The chain uses TRBV11-3 and TRBJ2-1, with D possibly being TRBD2 (6 bases). The CDR3 loop spans 16 amino acids. V lost 5 bases, J lost 4 bases, and 18 bases lay in between. CDR1 SGHNT and CDR2 YENEEA come from the germline V gene. The full variable domain, its missing parts supplied by reference TRBV11-3 and TRBJ2-1, is EAGVVQSPRYKIIEKKQPVAFWCNPISGHNTLYWYLQNLGQGPELLIRYENEEAVDDSQLPKDRFSAERLKGVDSTLKIQPAELGDSAVYLCASSLRGGTPYNEQFFGPGTRLTVL.

This clone has just a few counts. The chain uses TRBV6-8 and TRBJ2-5; D possibly uses TRBD1 or TRBD2 (5 bases each). This CDR3 contains 16 residues. CDR1 and CDR2 (germline): MNHGY, SAAAGT. The V gene lost 2 bases and the J gene lost 5 bases, with 18 bases spanning the gap. CDR3 in amino acids: CASSYNSGAGQETQYF. DNA for the CDR3: TGTGCCAGCAGTTACAATTCCGGGGCAGGGCAGGAGACCCAGTACTTC.

This clone was seen only a few times. V and J are TRBV18 and TRBJ1-5; 11 bases align to TRBD1. The CDR3 consists of 15 residues. J gave up 5 bases and V 6 bases, and 6 bases lay outside the gene matches. Germline CDR1 reads KGHSH; CDR2 reads LQKENI. This chain's CDR3 is CASSPGTGGDQPQHF. The CDR3 DNA reads as TGTGCCAGCTCCCCGGGGACAGGGGGGGATCAGCCCCAGCATTTT.

This clone is medium-sized in the sample. The J gene is TRBJ2-4, the V gene TRBV11-3; unclear D gene. CDR3 length: 17 amino acids. Looked up from germline, CDR1 is SGHNT and CDR2 is YENEEA. Trimming cost V 5 bases and J 1 base, with 18 bases left between them. The CDR3 is CASSPTPLSRAKNIQYF. The CDR3 DNA reads TGTGCCAGCAGCCCCACCCCCCTCTCTCGGGCCAAAAACATTCAGTACTTC.

This clone turned up a few times. The chain links TRBV9 to TRBJ2-3, with 12 bases identical to TRBD2. CDR1 SGDLS and CDR2 YYNGEE come from the germline V gene. The V and J ends lost 5 bases and 2 bases, in that order; junction bases with no gene match: 12. The CDR3 is 18 amino acids. The CDR3 loop is CASSGGLAGGYVTDTQYF. The CDR3 DNA reads TGTGCCAGCAGTGGGGGCCTAGCGGGAGGGTACGTCACAGATACGCAGTATTTT.

V is TRBV18 and J is TRBJ1-1; perhaps TRBD1 as D (5 bases). From germline, CDR1 is KGHSH and CDR2 LQKENI. The CDR3 loop spans 14 amino acids. Trimming cost V 2 bases and J 3 bases, with 10 bases left between them. The CDR3 sequence is CASSPGQGYTEAFF. The CDR3 DNA reads as TGTGCCAGCTCACCAGGGCAGGGTTACACTGAAGCTTTCTTT.

The chain has TRBV18 and TRBJ1-1, with D perhaps matching TRBD1 (6 bases). Between the trimmed V and J ends, which lost 5 bases and 4 bases, there was a span of 14 bases. Per germline, CDR1 KGHSH and CDR2 LQKENI. This CDR3 contains 14 residues. The CDR3 spells CASSARQEGTEAFF. The CDR3 DNA sequence: TGTGCCAGCTCAGCTAGACAGGAAGGCACTGAAGCTTTCTTT.

The chain employs TRBV25-1 and TRBJ2-7; 8 bases line up with TRBD1. The CDR3 is 15 residues long. Germline CDR1 and CDR2: MGHDK and SYGVNS. V lost 6 bases to trimming and J lost 0 bases; unmatched junction nucleotides: 7. The CDR3 protein is CASRPDRAFSYEQYF. In DNA form, the CDR3 reads TGTGCCAGCAGACCGGACAGGGCCTTCTCCTACGAGCAGTACTTC.

This clone appeared a few times. V gene TRBV19 combines with J gene TRBJ2-7; 14 bases match TRBD2. After removal of 3 bases from V and 0 bases from J, the junction contained 7 bases not matched to a gene. The CDR3 is made up of 18 amino acids. CDR1 is LNHDA and CDR2 is SQIVND in the germline V gene (reference sequence). CDR3 nucleotide sequence: TGTGCCAGTAGTATCCGGACTAGCGGGGGGCGAAGCTCCTACGAGCAGTACTTC. Protein product: CASSIRTSGGRSSYEQYF.

This clone is deemed large (0.1 to 1%). The CDR3 region has the DNA TGTGCCAGCACCAATAGCGGGTTCAGTTCGACCGGGGAGCTGTTTTTT. Translated, it gives CASTNSGFSSTGELFF. The chain has TRBV6-8 and TRBJ2-2, with TRBD2 matching over 7 bases. The CDR3 runs 16 residues. V dropped 7 bases and J dropped 5; count of bases not matched to a gene: 13. CDR1 is MNHGY and CDR2 is SAAAGT in the germline V gene.

The J gene is TRBJ1-1, the V gene TRBV28, with D possibly matching TRBD1 (5 bases). Germline V gives CDR1 MDHEN, CDR2 SYDVKM. This CDR3 spans 15 amino acids. V dropped 7 bases and J dropped 2 bases, with 17 bases sitting between them. The chain's CDR3 is CASTAGGGANTEAFF. In DNA form, the CDR3 reads TGTGCCAGCACCGCTGGAGGAGGGGCTAACACTGAAGCTTTCTTT. The variable domain in full, completed from reference TRBV28 and TRBJ1-1, reads DVKVTQSSRYLVKRTGEKVFLECVQDMDHENMFWYRQDPGLGLRLIYFSYDVKMKEKGDIPEGYSVSREKKERFSLILESASTNQTSMYLCASTAGGGANTEAFFGQGTRLTVV.

This clone counts as medium-sized (0.01 to 0.1%). V is TRBV9 and J is TRBJ1-3; maybe TRBD1 (6 bases). This CDR3 has 17 amino acids. V lost 4 bases, J lost 0 bases, and 17 bases lay in between. Germline CDR1 reads SGDLS; CDR2 reads YYNGEE. The CDR3 is CASSSIPQGHSGNTIYF. DNA for the CDR3: TGTGCCAGCAGCTCTATTCCGCAGGGACACTCTGGAAACACCATATATTTT.

The chain carries TRBV19 and TRBJ1-1, with D tentatively TRBD1 (5 bases). Trimming removed 6 bases at V and 1 base at J, with 18 bases between. CDR3 length: 16 amino acids. The germline gives CDR1 LNHDA, CDR2 SQIVND (reference sequence). CDR3 bases: TGTGCCAGTAGGCCAGGGAAAATTCGAGGGAACACTGAAGCTTTCTTT. Its protein product is CASRPGKIRGNTEAFF.

This sequence joins TRBV6-8 and TRBJ2-7, with 8 bases aligning to TRBD1. The CDR3 is 15 amino acids. Germline CDR1 is MNHGY and CDR2 is SAAAGT. The V segment lost 6 bases and the J segment 0 bases; nucleotides outside the gene matches: 7. CDR3: CASRPGQGASYEQYF. The DNA for the CDR3 is TGTGCCAGCAGACCCGGACAGGGAGCCTCCTACGAGCAGTACTTC.

This sequence joins TRBV11-3 and TRBJ2-3; D is undetermined. The CDR3 runs 14 residues. Trimming stripped 3 bases from V and 2 bases from J, with 9 bases between. Germline values: CDR1 SGHNT, CDR2 YENEEA. CDR3: CASSFLRNTDTQYF. In DNA, the CDR3 is TGTGCCAGCAGCTTTTTAAGGAACACAGATACGCAGTATTTT.

V usage is TRBV11-3 and J usage is TRBJ1-2, with 9 bases that match TRBD1. Germline V gene data show CDR1 as SGHNT and CDR2 as YENEEA. The CDR3 length is 17 residues. Trimming took 4 bases from V and 3 from J; bases not matched to a gene: 12. CDR3 residues: CASSSPQGAQLDYGYTF. The DNA for the CDR3 is TGTGCCAGCAGCTCGCCACAGGGGGCGCAGCTGGACTATGGCTACACCTTC.

This clone has only a few counts. The J gene is TRBJ2-7, the V gene TRBV11-3; no firm D call. Germline values: CDR1 SGHNT, CDR2 YENEEA. CDR3 length equals 14 residues. The V and J ends lost 4 bases and 9 bases respectively, with 19 bases between them. This CDR3 is CASSYLGGDRGQYF. The CDR3 DNA reads as TGTGCCAGCAGCTACCTCGGTGGAGACCGTGGGCAGTACTTC. Filled out from reference TRBV11-3 and TRBJ2-7, the complete variable domain reads EAGVVQSPRYKIIEKKQPVAFWCNPISGHNTLYWYLQNLGQGPELLIRYENEEAVDDSQLPKDRFSAERLKGVDSTLKIQPAELGDSAVYLCASSYLGGDRGQYFGPGTRLTVT.